What follows are 31 T cell receptor beta chains derived from one specimen sequenced in a study of blood T cell repertoires in COVID-19 (TCRdb year 2020). Library preparation was by the immunoSEQ multiplex PCR assay. TCRdb retrieved this table from immuneACCESS and kept in-frame rearrangements only. Not all clones are present; in checked studies, unresolved V genes account for under half, and no reason is known for the remainder. Present in this sample are roughly 200,000 clones, roughly 79% of which were seen just once. The ten top clones hold about 10% of the sample. Sequenced: peripheral blood. These receptors all stem from a woman aged 40 to 50 with COVID-19, enrolled during active disease.

The V and J genes are TRBV30 and TRBJ2-5; perhaps TRBD2 as D (6 bases). V lost 5 bases to trimming and J lost 5 bases, with 15 bases between them. Germline lookup yields CDR1 GTSNPN and CDR2 SVGIG (reference sequence). This CDR3 is built from 13 residues. The chain's CDR3 is CAWWRGVGETQYF. DNA for the CDR3: TGTGCCTGGTGGCGGGGTGTTGGGGAGACCCAGTACTTC. Drawing the rest from reference TRBV30 and TRBJ2-5, the complete variable domain is SQTIHQWPATLVQPVGSPLSLECTVEGTSNPNLYWYRQAAGRGLQLLFYSVGIGQISSEVPQNLSASRPQDRQFILSSKKLLLSDSGFYLCAWWRGVGETQYFGPGTRLLVL.

CDR3 in DNA: TGTGCCAGCAGTGAAGTGTCCGTTTATGGCTACACCTTC. Its translation is CASSEVSVYGYTF. The rearrangement links TRBV6-1 to TRBJ1-2; no clear D gene. The germline gives CDR1 MNHNS, CDR2 SASEGT. Trimming shortened V by 1 base and J by 5 bases, and 8 bases separated the two germline ends. CDR3 size: 13 residues.

The rearrangement joins TRBV3-1 (or the pseudogene TRBV3-2) to TRBJ1-1; no definite D call. The CDR3 is 15 amino acids. The V end lost 5 bases, the J end lost 0 bases, and 13 bases lay between the germline ends. Germline V gives CDR1 LGHDT, CDR2 YNNKEL (reference sequence). Written as DNA, the CDR3 is TGTGCCAGCAGCGCGTCTCTTCTCGTGAACACTGAAGCTTTCTTT. Translating it yields CASSASLLVNTEAFF.

V usage is TRBV19 and J usage is TRBJ1-2; D call uncertain. CDR1 is LNHDA and CDR2 is SQIVND in the germline V gene (reference sequence). The CDR3 is 14 residues long. The ends were cut back, 1 base at V and 8 bases at J, with 14 bases in the middle. CDR3 sequence (DNA): TGTGCCAGTAGTATAGGTGACGCGGGAGGAGGCTACACCTTC. Translated, it gives CASSIGDAGGGYTF.

The genes are TRBV5-1 and TRBJ2-2, with D hard to call. Germline values: CDR1 SGHRS, CDR2 YFSETQ. V was shortened by 4 bases and J by 5 bases, with 12 bases between the two germline ends. CDR3 size: 14 residues. For the CDR3, the DNA is TGCGCCAGCAGCCCTCCGGAGCTGACCGGGGAGCTGTTTTTT. Translated: CASSPPELTGELFF.

DNA for the CDR3: TGTGCCAGTCTAGCGGGAGGCACCGGGGAGCTGTTTTTT. As protein: CASLAGGTGELFF. The rearrangement uses TRBV12-3 or TRBV12-4 and TRBJ2-2; TRBD2 matches 11 bases. After removal of 9 bases from V and 4 bases from J, the junction contained 1 base not matched to a gene. The CDR3 contains 13 residues.

The chain recombines TRBV19 with TRBJ2-7; 8 bases line up with TRBD2. The CDR3 loop spans 17 amino acids. Germline V gene data show CDR1 as LNHDA and CDR2 as SQIVND (reference sequence). Trimming cost V 1 base and J 2 bases; bases outside gene matches: 10. The CDR3 DNA reads as TGTGCCAGTAGTATAGTCCCACGGGAGGGCCGGACCTACGAGCAGTACTTC. It specifies CASSIVPREGRTYEQYF.

The gene calls are TRBV3-1 (or the pseudogene TRBV3-2) and TRBJ1-2; 10 bases match TRBD1. Per the germline V gene, CDR1 is LGHDT and CDR2 is YNNKEL (reference sequence). The junction had 5 bases not matched to a gene; V was cut back by 3 bases and J by 4 bases. This CDR3 is built from 15 residues. CDR3 sequence reads: CASSQGQGWSYGYTF. The CDR3 DNA sequence: TGTGCCAGCAGCCAGGGACAGGGGTGGAGCTATGGCTACACCTTC.

V is TRBV10-3 and J is TRBJ2-3, with TRBD2 matching over 9 bases. This CDR3 comprises 13 residues. The V and J ends lost 11 bases and 1 base, in that order; junction bases with no gene match: 4. Germline lookup yields CDR1 ENHRY and CDR2 SYGVKD. CDR3 DNA: TGTGCCGTCAAGCGGGAGGGCACAGATACGCAGTATTTT. Residues: CAVKREGTDTQYF.

This clone was found a few times. CDR3 nucleotide sequence: TGTGCCACCAGCATAGGGGTGGGGAATCAGCCCCAGCATTTT. Its translation: CATSIGVGNQPQHF. V usage is TRBV15 and J usage is TRBJ1-5; possibly TRBD1 for D (5 bases). From germline, CDR1 is LNHNV and CDR2 YYDKDF (reference sequence). This CDR3 spans 14 amino acids. V dropped 4 bases and J dropped 4 bases, with 11 bases sitting between them.

The chain links TRBV19 to TRBJ1-5; D gene uncertain. The CDR3 totals 16 residues. V was shortened by 4 bases and J by 2 bases, with 15 bases between the two germline ends. Germline V gene sequence: CDR1 LNHDA, CDR2 SQIVND (reference sequence). CDR3 sequence (DNA): TGTGCCAGTAGTAGGGAGCCGGGCTGGGGCAATCAGCCCCAGCATTTT. Its protein is CASSREPGWGNQPQHF. Filled out from reference TRBV19 and TRBJ1-5, the complete variable domain reads DGGITQSPKYLFRKEGQNVTLSCEQNLNHDAMYWYRQDPGQGLRLIYYSQIVNDFQKGDIAEGYSVSREKKESFPLTVTSAQKNPTAFYLCASSREPGWGNQPQHFGDGTRLSIL.

V usage is TRBV4-2 and J usage is TRBJ2-5, with D hard to call. This CDR3 contains 15 residues. Germline CDR1 LGHNA, CDR2 YNFKEQ. V shed 0 bases and J shed 3 bases, with 11 bases lying between them. The chain's CDR3 is CASSQDTGFKETQYF. The CDR3 DNA reads TGTGCCAGCAGCCAAGATACCGGGTTCAAAGAGACCCAGTACTTC.

The genes are TRBV27 and TRBJ1-5; 9 nucleotides align to TRBD1. The CDR3 sequence is 21 residues long. CDR1 is MNHEY and CDR2 is SMNVEV in the germline V gene (reference sequence). V was clipped by 2 bases and J by 0 bases; unmatched bases: 17. The CDR3 is CASSLQPPGQGYPDSNQPQHF. CDR3 nucleotides: TGTGCCAGCAGTTTACAACCACCGGGACAGGGTTACCCTGATAGCAATCAGCCCCAGCATTTT.

The gene calls are TRBV11-2 and TRBJ2-1, with 10 bases that match TRBD2. The CDR3 has 16 amino acids. Germline CDR1 is SGHAT and CDR2 is FQNNGV. Trimming at V came to 2 bases and at J to 7 bases, leaving 8 bases not matched to a gene. CDR3 in DNA: TGTGCCAGCAGCTTACAGGGGCTAGCGGGGGTGAATGAGCAGTTCTTC. It translates to CASSLQGLAGVNEQFF.

The chain joins TRBV18 to TRBJ1-3, with a weak D call TRBD1 (5 bases). This CDR3 is 14 amino acids long. CDR1 and CDR2 (germline): KGHSH, LQKENI. V was cut by 2 bases and J by 8 bases, with 13 bases left in between. The CDR3 sequence is CASSPGTGRDTIYF. CDR3 nucleotides: TGTGCCAGCTCACCAGGGACCGGGAGGGACACCATATATTTT.

The chain couples TRBV7-8 to TRBJ2-1, with no clear D. The CDR3 loop spans 12 amino acids. CDR1 is SGHVS, CDR2 FQNEAQ, per germline. The ends were cut back, 7 bases at V and 7 bases at J, with 11 bases in the middle. For the CDR3, the DNA is TGTGCCAGCACCTTTCACTTGAATGAGCAGTTCTTC. Encoded protein: CASTFHLNEQFF. Full variable domain (remainder filled in from reference TRBV7-8 and TRBJ2-1): GAGVSQSPRYKVAKRGQDVALRCDPISGHVSLFWYQQALGQGPEFLTYFQNEAQLDKSGLPSDRFFAERPEGSVSTLKIQRTQQEDSAVYLCASTFHLNEQFFGPGTRLTVL.

This clone showed up just once. The chain has TRBV28 and TRBJ1-2; no clear D gene. The CDR3 runs 17 residues. Trimming pared 5 bases from V and 3 bases from J, leaving 22 bases between. The germline gives CDR1 MDHEN, CDR2 SYDVKM. In DNA form, the CDR3 reads TGTGCCAGCAGTCCCCCAGAGGTCCGTCTACCCCACTATGGCTACACCTTC. Translated, it gives CASSPPEVRLPHYGYTF.

The chain links TRBV6-6 to TRBJ1-6; weak D call: TRBD1 (6 bases). The CDR3 runs to 14 residues. Trimming cost V 5 bases and J 8 bases, with 13 bases left between them. Germline assignment: CDR1 MNHNY and CDR2 SVGAGI (reference sequence). CDR3 in DNA: TGTGCCAGCAGTAGGGGGAAGGTTGATTCACCCCTCCACTTT. This encodes CASSRGKVDSPLHF.

V gene TRBV5-5 combines with J gene TRBJ2-5; 7 bases match TRBD2. CDR1 is SGHKS and CDR2 is YYEKEE in the germline V gene (reference sequence). With 2 bases clipped from V and 4 bases from J, the junction kept 20 bases outside the gene matches. The CDR3 consists of 19 residues. The CDR3: CASSFNTGGSGGGLETQYF. The CDR3 DNA reads TGTGCCAGCAGCTTTAATACTGGCGGGAGCGGCGGTGGTTTAGAGACCCAGTACTTC.

The V gene is TRBV28, the J gene TRBJ1-5, with D hard to call. Trimming took 4 bases from V and 1 from J, leaving 5 bases between them. Germline values: CDR1 MDHEN, CDR2 SYDVKM. This CDR3 has 13 amino acids. In nucleotides, the CDR3 is TGTGCCAGCAGTTCCCTAAGCAATCAGCCCCAGCATTTT. The encoded protein is CASSSLSNQPQHF.

This clone came up once. The chain carries TRBV18 and TRBJ2-7; TRBD2 matches 8 bases. Germline lookup yields CDR1 KGHSH and CDR2 LQKENI. The length of the CDR3 is 16 residues. Unmatched junction bases numbered 7, after V lost 0 bases and J lost 3 bases. The CDR3 DNA sequence: TGTGCCAGCTCACCACCGGGACTAGGCGGGTTCTACGAGCAGTACTTC. Its protein is CASSPPGLGGFYEQYF.

This clone was observed a single time. This chain's CDR3 is CASSLGGSNEQFF. CDR3 nucleotide sequence: TGTGCCAGCAGTTTGGGGGGGTCCAATGAGCAGTTCTTC. The gene calls are TRBV27 and TRBJ2-1, with TRBD2 identical over 7 bases. Germline values: CDR1 MNHEY, CDR2 SMNVEV (reference sequence). Trimming removed 3 bases from V and 6 bases from J; junction bases left unmatched: 2. The CDR3 contains 13 residues.

The chain has TRBV2 and TRBJ1-5, with D unresolved. V lost 4 bases, J lost 2 bases, and 9 bases lay in between. The CDR3 is 14 residues long. CDR1 is SNHLY and CDR2 is FYNNEI in the germline V gene. The CDR3 nucleotides are TGTGCCAGCAGTGGTTCAGCGGGCAATCAGCCCCAGCATTTT. It codes for CASSGSAGNQPQHF.

This chain joins TRBV9 and TRBJ2-6; 10 positions match TRBD1. Germline loops: CDR1 SGDLS, CDR2 YYNGEE. The CDR3 sequence is 17 residues long. J gave up 1 base and V 4 bases, and 5 bases lay outside the gene matches. The CDR3 loop is CASSSRQGASGANVLTF. CDR3 nucleotide sequence: TGTGCCAGCAGCTCACGACAGGGGGCGTCTGGGGCCAACGTCCTGACTTTC.

This clone was seen a few times. J is TRBJ2-5 and V is TRBV15, with D possibly TRBD1 on 5 matching bases. There are 19 residues in the CDR3. Germline CDR1 LNHNV, CDR2 YYDKDF (reference sequence). Trimming cost V 1 base and J 1 base, with 22 bases left between them. DNA for the CDR3: TGTGCCACCAGCAGAGCGATAGGTGGGGCAGACGCCCTCCAAGAGACCCAGTACTTC. The encoded protein is CATSRAIGGADALQETQYF.

V is TRBV5-8 and J is TRBJ2-2, with TRBD1 matching 7 bases. The CDR3 runs to 13 residues. The V and J ends lost 5 bases and 6 bases, in that order; junction bases with no gene match: 4. The germline CDR1 and CDR2 sequences are SGHTS and YDEGEE. This CDR3 is CASRRTGPGELFF. As DNA, the CDR3 is TGTGCCAGCAGACGGACAGGCCCCGGGGAGCTGTTTTTT.

This clone showed up just once. The rearrangement uses TRBV19 and TRBJ1-5; 8 positions agree with TRBD1. The CDR3 spans 14 residues. J gave up 6 bases and V 6 bases, and 7 bases lay outside the gene matches. Germline CDR1 reads LNHDA; CDR2 reads SQIVND (reference sequence). CDR3 sequence (DNA): TGTGCCAGTAGGGTAACAGGGGGTCTTCAGCCCCAGCATTTT. Protein product: CASRVTGGLQPQHF.

Here the CDR3 DNA reads TGTGCCAGCAGACCAGGGGGCTCTGGGGCCAACGTCCTGACTTTC. Amino acids: CASRPGGSGANVLTF. J is TRBJ2-6 and V is TRBV6-5; 7 nucleotides match TRBD1. With V trimmed by 6 bases and J by 0 bases, 2 bases remained unmatched. This CDR3 has 15 amino acids. CDR1 is MNHEY and CDR2 is SVGAGI in the germline V gene.

This clone was seen a handful of times. The J gene is TRBJ1-1, the V gene TRBV7-8; D is unclear. V dropped 1 base and J dropped 6 bases, with 6 bases sitting between them. The CDR3 has 12 residues. Germline CDR1 is SGHVS and CDR2 is FQNEAQ. The CDR3 coding sequence is TGTGCCAGCAGCTTAGTCGGGGCTGAAGCTTTCTTT. Its translation is CASSLVGAEAFF.

This chain connects TRBV18 to TRBJ1-2, with D unclear. The V gene lost 3 bases and the J gene lost 2 bases, with 13 bases spanning the gap. In germline, CDR1 is KGHSH, CDR2 LQKENI. There are 15 residues in the CDR3. This CDR3 is CASSPTRGGNYGYTF. The CDR3 DNA is TGTGCCAGCTCACCCACCCGAGGAGGGAACTATGGCTACACCTTC.

This chain joins TRBV6-5 and TRBJ1-2, with TRBD1 as a possible D gene (6 bases). V shed 7 bases and J shed 4 bases, with 13 bases lying between them. Germline V gene lookup returns CDR1 MNHEY and CDR2 SVGAGI. This CDR3 contains 13 residues. CDR3 DNA sequence: TGTGCCAGCAAATTAGTAGGGGGCTATGGCTACACCTTC. It specifies CASKLVGGYGYTF.